The text below deals with one T cell receptor beta chain. Its target is unknown. Repertoires were generated with immunoSEQ multiplex PCR, while TCRdb's copy carries only in-frame clones and drops some. The sample lists hundreds of thousands of clones, 85% to 90% occurring once. Treatment described: some 20 received Ad26.COV2.S at low or high dose, single or two shots; a few received placebo; per-sample allocation not given. Day 63 following the first vaccine or placebo injection was when the samples were taken. The CDR3 extends over 15 amino acids. V lost 6 bases, J lost 10 bases, and 11 bases stayed unmatched. Germline CDR1 is LNHDA and CDR2 is SQIVND (reference sequence). The sample is drawn from a study of Ad26.COV2.S vaccination and SARS-CoV-2 variants. Regarding the study as a whole: Possibly, TCR breadth and depth analyses underestimated total T cell responses. The placebo group had lower spike-specific TCR breadth than the vaccine recipients did.

The clonotype comes from a person aged 18-65 years who received the Ad26.COV2.S COVID-19 vaccine or a placebo. The chain uses TRBV19 and TRBJ1-6, with 8 nucleotides matching TRBD1. Specimen: peripheral blood, collected in a trial of Ad26.COV2.S vaccine versus placebo. The CDR3 nucleotides read TGTGCCAGTAGGACAGGGGATGGTGGCGGATCACCCCTCCACTTT. It translates to CASRTGDGGGSPLHF.